This T cell receptor beta chain stems from a study of OX40 agonist ivuxolimab in advanced cancers. Data came from immunoSEQ multiplex PCR; TCRdb stores just in-frame clones and leaves some out. The table lists 23,000 or so clones, roughly 88% of them singletons. This clone was picked up one time. The receptor's source is an adult with an advanced solid tumor such as melanoma, head and neck, liver or kidney cancer. The input for sequencing was CD4+ or CD8+ T cells sorted from blood, taken in a trial of the OX40 agonist ivuxolimab.

CDR3 amino acids: CASSYGDRPYGYTF. The DNA for the CDR3 is TGTGCCAGCAGTTACGGCGACAGGCCCTATGGCTACACCTTC. The genes are TRBV6-5 and TRBJ1-2, with a tentative D call TRBD1 (6 bases). The CDR3 extends over 14 amino acids. V lost 2 bases to trimming and J lost 4 bases, with 11 bases between them. Germline V gene data show CDR1 as MNHEY and CDR2 as SVGAGI.